These T cell receptor beta chains were read from a single sample in a study of post-analysis software for immune sequencing data. TCRdb processed the PCR reads anew with MiXCR; each CDR3 protein has one entry. This table has about half a million distinct CDR3 sequences, 30% to 40% appearing once. The sample taken for sequencing was blood. The receptors here all came from a girl between 2 and 17 years old with multiple sclerosis. The CDR3 runs from the conserved cysteine through the conserved F or W. Fields, in order: J gene, D gene, V gene, clone size, CDR3 DNA, CDR3 protein. D genes are given only for firm matches. Size values are once, few and many counts, or a class for expanded clones, and some rows have none.

TRBJ1-5 | . | TRBV5-6 | . | TGTGCCAGCAGCTTAGGGGGTACTCCCAATCAGCCCCAGCATTTT | CASSLGGTPNQPQHF
TRBJ2-1 | TRBD2 | TRBV2 | few | TGTGCCAGCACTATTAGCGGGGGGCCTTCCTACAATGAGCAGTTCTTC | CASTISGGPSYNEQFF
TRBJ2-1 | TRBD2 | TRBV6-5 | few | TGTGCCAGCAGTTACTCTAGCGGGGTCGATGAGCAGTTCTTC | CASSYSSGVDEQFF
TRBJ2-5 | . | TRBV20-1 | . | TGCAGTGCTAGAGATATGGGGACCCAAGAGACCCAGTACTTC | CSARDMGTQETQYF
TRBJ2-1 | TRBD1 | TRBV27 | . | TGTGCCAGCAGTTCTACTTACAGGGGACGGGACAATGAGCAGTTCTTC | CASSSTYRGRDNEQFF
TRBJ1-4 | . | TRBV5-1 | once | TGCGCCAGCAAGGTCGGGGGTGGTGAAAAACTGTTTTTT | CASKVGGGEKLFF
TRBJ2-5 | TRBD1 | TRBV20-1 | many | TGCAGCGCTAGGACAGGAGGACAAGAGACCCAGTACTTC | CSARTGGQETQYF
TRBJ2-3 | . | TRBV4-1 | few | TGCGCCAGCAGCCAAGAATACAGAATCACAGATACGCAGTATTTT | CASSQEYRITDTQYF
TRBJ2-1 | TRBD1 | TRBV11-2 | . | TGTGCCAGCAGCGAGGGGGCACACAATGAGCAGTTCTTC | CASSEGAHNEQFF
TRBJ2-7 | . | TRBV14 | few | TGTGCCAGCAGCCATCACGGGAGCTCCTACGAGCAGTACTTC | CASSHHGSSYEQYF
TRBJ2-3 | TRBD2 | TRBV20-1 | few | TGCAGTGCTAGAAGCTCCGGGGGGGCAGCAGATACGCAGTATTTT | CSARSSGGAADTQYF